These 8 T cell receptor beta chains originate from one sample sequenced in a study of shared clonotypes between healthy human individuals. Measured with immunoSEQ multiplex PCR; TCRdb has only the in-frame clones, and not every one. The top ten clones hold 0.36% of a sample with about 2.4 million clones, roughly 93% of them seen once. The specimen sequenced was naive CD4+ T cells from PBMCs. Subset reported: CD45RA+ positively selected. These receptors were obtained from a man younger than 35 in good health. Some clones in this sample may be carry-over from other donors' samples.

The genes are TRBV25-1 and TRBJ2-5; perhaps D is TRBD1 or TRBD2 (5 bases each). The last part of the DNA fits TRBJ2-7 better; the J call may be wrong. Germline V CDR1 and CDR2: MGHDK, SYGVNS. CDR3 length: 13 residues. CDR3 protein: CASIGTAAYEQYF. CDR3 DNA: TGTGCCAGCATCGGGACGGCAGCCTACGAGCAGTACTTC.

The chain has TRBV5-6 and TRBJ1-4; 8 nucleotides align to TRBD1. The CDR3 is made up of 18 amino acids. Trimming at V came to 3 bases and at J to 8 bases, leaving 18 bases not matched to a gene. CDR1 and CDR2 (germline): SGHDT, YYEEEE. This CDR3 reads CASSSQTTGQGWLEKLFF. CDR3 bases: TGTGCCAGCAGCTCTCAAACCACTGGACAGGGATGGTTGGAAAAACTGTTTTTT.

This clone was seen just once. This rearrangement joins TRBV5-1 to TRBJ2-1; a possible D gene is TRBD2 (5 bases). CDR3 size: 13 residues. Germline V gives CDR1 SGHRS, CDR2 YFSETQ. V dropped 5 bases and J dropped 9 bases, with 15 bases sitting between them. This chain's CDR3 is CASSVYLEAEQFF. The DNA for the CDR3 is TGCGCCAGCAGTGTCTACCTGGAGGCTGAGCAGTTCTTC.

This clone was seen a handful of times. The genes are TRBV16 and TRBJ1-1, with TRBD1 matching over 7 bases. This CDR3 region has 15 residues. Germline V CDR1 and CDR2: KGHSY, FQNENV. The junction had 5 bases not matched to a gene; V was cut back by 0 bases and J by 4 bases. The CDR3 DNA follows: TGTGCCAGCAGCCAATCTCCAGGGGGTATCACTGAAGCTTTCTTT. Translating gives CASSQSPGGITEAFF.

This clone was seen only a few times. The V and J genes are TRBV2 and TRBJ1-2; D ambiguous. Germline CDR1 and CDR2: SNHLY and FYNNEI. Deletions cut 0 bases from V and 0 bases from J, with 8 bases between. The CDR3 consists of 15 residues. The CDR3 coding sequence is TGTGCCAGCAGTGAAGCGCGGAGAGCTAACTATGGCTACACCTTC. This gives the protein CASSEARRANYGYTF. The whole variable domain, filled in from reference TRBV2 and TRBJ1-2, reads EPEVTQTPSHQVTQMGQEVILRCVPISNHLYFYWYRQILGQKVEFLVSFYNNEISEKSEIFDDQFSVERPDGSNFTLKIRSTKLEDSAMYFCASSEARRANYGYTFGSGTRLTVV.

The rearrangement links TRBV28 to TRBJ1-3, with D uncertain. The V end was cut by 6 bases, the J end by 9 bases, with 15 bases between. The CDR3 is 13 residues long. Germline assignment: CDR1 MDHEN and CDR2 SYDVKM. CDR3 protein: CASSDPVAATIYF. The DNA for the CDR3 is TGTGCCAGCAGCGACCCCGTTGCCGCCACCATATATTTT.

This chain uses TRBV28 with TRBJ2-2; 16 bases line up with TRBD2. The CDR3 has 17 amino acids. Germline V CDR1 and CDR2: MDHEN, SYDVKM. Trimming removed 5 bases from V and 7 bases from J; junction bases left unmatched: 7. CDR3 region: CASSVTGLAGGNGELFF. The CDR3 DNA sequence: TGTGCCAGCAGTGTCACGGGACTAGCGGGAGGGAACGGGGAGCTGTTTTTT.

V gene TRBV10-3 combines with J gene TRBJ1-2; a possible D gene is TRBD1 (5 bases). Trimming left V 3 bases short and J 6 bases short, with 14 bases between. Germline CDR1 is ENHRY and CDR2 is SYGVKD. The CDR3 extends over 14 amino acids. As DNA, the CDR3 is TGTGCCATCAGTGAAGAGTCGGGGCGTAATGGCTACACCTTC. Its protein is CAISEESGRNGYTF.